Each of the 21 T cell receptor beta chains below was sequenced from the same sample in a study of graft-versus-host responses after intestinal transplantation. The assay was immunoSEQ multiplex PCR, and TCRdb's table has in-frame clones only and misses some. The repertoire holds about 25,000 clones, with approximately 83% as singletons. The starting material was PBMCs, obtained roughly 68 weeks after intestinal transplant. These receptors were obtained from a human patient who received an intestinal transplant, so some T cells may come from the graft donor.

This chain uses TRBV11-2 with TRBJ1-6, with 10 bases lining up with TRBD1. Germline lookup yields CDR1 SGHAT and CDR2 FQNNGV. The V and J ends lost 4 bases and 9 bases, in that order; junction bases with no gene match: 9. The CDR3 consists of 16 residues. CDR3 nucleotides: TGTGCCAGCAGCTCTACCGGGACAGGGGCTTTTTCACCCCTCCACTTT. The encoded protein is CASSSTGTGAFSPLHF.

The CDR3 sequence is CAGSEGQSTDTQYF. The CDR3 nucleotides read TGTGCCGGATCTGAGGGCCAAAGCACAGATACGCAGTATTTT. The chain combines TRBV28 with TRBJ2-3; weak D call: TRBD2 (5 bases). The V end lost 11 bases, the J end lost 0 bases, and 15 bases lay between the germline ends. This CDR3 spans 14 amino acids. Germline lookup yields CDR1 MDHEN and CDR2 SYDVKM.

This clone was recorded once. V is TRBV11-2 and J is TRBJ2-1; TRBD1 is a possible D gene (5 bases). Trimming took off 4 bases at V and 3 bases at J, with 13 bases between the two ends. Germline loops: CDR1 SGHAT, CDR2 FQNNGV. This CDR3 comprises 15 residues. The CDR3 nucleotides are TGTGCCAGCAGCTACCGACAGCCACTCTACAATGAGCAGTTCTTC. This sequence encodes CASSYRQPLYNEQFF.

This clone was seen just once. The chain links TRBV27 to TRBJ1-5, with no clear D. V was trimmed by 2 bases and J by 0 bases, leaving 17 bases between them. The CDR3 spans 18 residues. The germline gives CDR1 MNHEY, CDR2 SMNVEV (reference sequence). This CDR3 is CASSLEGWSAYSNQPQHF. CDR3 DNA sequence: TGTGCCAGCAGTTTAGAGGGATGGAGTGCGTATAGCAATCAGCCCCAGCATTTT.

The chain carries TRBV6-5 and TRBJ1-1; the D gene is possibly TRBD1 (5 bases). The CDR3 covers 14 residues. Trimming removed 8 bases from V and 6 bases from J, with 19 bases in between. Germline CDR1 MNHEY, CDR2 SVGAGI. CDR3 DNA: TGTGCCAGCGGACCCCACGGCAGGGCTCCTGAAGCTTTCTTT. Translation gives CASGPHGRAPEAFF.

The CDR3 reads CASSYSKQGHQPQHF. DNA of the CDR3: TGTGCCAGCAGTTACTCAAAACAGGGGCATCAGCCCCAGCATTTT. The genes are TRBV6-5 and TRBJ1-5; 7 bases are shared with TRBD1. The CDR3 covers 15 residues. V lost 0 bases to trimming and J lost 5 bases; unmatched junction nucleotides: 4. CDR1 MNHEY and CDR2 SVGAGI come from the germline V gene.

This clone was observed a handful of times. CDR3 loop: CASSFEGDLDTQYF. For the CDR3, the DNA is TGCGCCAGCAGCTTCGAGGGGGACCTCGATACGCAGTATTTT. This sequence joins TRBV5-1 and TRBJ2-3, with a weak D call TRBD1 (6 bases). This CDR3 region has 14 residues. The V end lost 2 bases, the J end lost 6 bases, and 13 bases lay between the germline ends. The V gene's germline CDR1 is SGHRS and CDR2 YFSETQ.

The chain has TRBV5-6 and TRBJ1-2, with D perhaps matching TRBD1 (6 bases). From germline, CDR1 is SGHDT and CDR2 YYEEEE. There are 14 residues in the CDR3. The V gene lost 5 bases and the J gene lost 4 bases, with 15 bases spanning the gap. CDR3 sequence reads: CASSVTGRAYGYTF. The CDR3 DNA follows: TGTGCCAGCAGTGTCACAGGGAGAGCCTATGGCTACACCTTC. Together with reference TRBV5-6 and TRBJ1-2, the CDR3 gives the full variable domain: DAGVTQSPTHLIKTRGQQVTLRCSPKSGHDTVSWYQQALGQGPQFIFQYYEEEERQRGNFPDRFSGHQFPNYSSELNVNALLLGDSALYLCASSVTGRAYGYTFGSGTRLTVV.

The chain links TRBV28 to TRBJ2-7, with D unclear. With 4 bases removed from V and 0 bases from J, the gap between germline ends came to 13 bases. Germline V lookup: CDR1 MDHEN, CDR2 SYDVKM. This CDR3 is built from 15 residues. The CDR3 DNA is TGTGCCAGCAGTTCCCCCGGAGCTGGCTCCTACGAGCAGTACTTC. This sequence encodes CASSSPGAGSYEQYF.

A remark on this clone: At one of its ends the junction is not consistent with the germline gene, which may arise from a read error. The J gene is TRBJ2-1, the V gene TRBV9; maybe TRBD2 (5 bases). The CDR3 extends over 16 amino acids. CDR1 is SGDLS and CDR2 is YYNGEE in the germline V gene. The CDR3 here is CASSLSRGSAYSEQFF. The CDR3 nucleotides are TGTGCCAGCAGCCTCAGCCGGGGATCGGCCTACAGTGAGCAGTTCTTC.

The CDR3 is CASKKPPSYEQYF. The CDR3 DNA reads TGTGCCAGCAAAAAGCCGCCCTCCTACGAGCAGTACTTC. This chain links TRBV6-1 with TRBJ2-7; D ambiguous. The CDR3 is 13 amino acids. Germline CDR1 is MNHNS and CDR2 is SASEGT. V was trimmed by 7 bases and J by 0 bases, leaving 10 bases between them.

V gene TRBV5-1 combines with J gene TRBJ1-1; TRBD1 matches 8 bases. The CDR3 contains 15 residues. Germline values: CDR1 SGHRS, CDR2 YFSETQ. The V gene end was trimmed by 4 bases and the J gene end by 5 bases; junction bases not matched to a gene: 10. CDR3 nucleotides: TGCGCCAGCAGCCCATACCAGGGGGCGCAAACTGAAGCTTTCTTT. Translated, it gives CASSPYQGAQTEAFF.

This clone was counted once. The rearrangement uses TRBV6-5 and TRBJ2-5, with 7 bases fitting TRBD1. With the DNA end fitting TRBJ2-7 better, the J assignment may be wrong. The CDR3 consists of 15 residues. Germline CDR1 and CDR2: MNHEY and SVGAGI. CDR3 bases: TGTGCCAGCAGTTACTCGATACAGGGGTACTACGAGCAGTACTTC. As protein: CASSYSIQGYYEQYF.

The rearrangement uses TRBV7-8 and TRBJ1-2; D gene uncertain. With 4 bases removed from V and 6 bases from J, the gap between germline ends came to 9 bases. CDR1 is SGHVS, CDR2 FQNEAQ, per germline. The CDR3 extends over 12 amino acids. In DNA, the CDR3 is TGTGCCAGCAGCTCATCGACACATGGCTACACCTTC. Translating it yields CASSSSTHGYTF.

The chain carries TRBV6-1 and TRBJ1-5; D is undetermined. This CDR3 is 11 amino acids long. CDR1 and CDR2 (germline): MNHNS, SASEGT. The CDR3 nucleotides read TGTGGCCAGAATCTAAATCAGCCCCAGCATTTT. Translation: CGQNLNQPQHF.

The CDR3 reads CASSESAGRNGYTF. For the CDR3, the DNA is TGTGCCAGCAGTGAAAGCGCAGGGAGAAACGGCTACACCTTC. The chain employs TRBV2 and TRBJ1-2, with D possibly TRBD1 on 5 matching bases. Per germline, CDR1 SNHLY and CDR2 FYNNEI. Trimming pared 2 bases from V and 8 bases from J, leaving 15 bases between. This CDR3 has 14 amino acids.

V and J are TRBV7-3 and TRBJ2-5; weak D call: TRBD1 (5 bases). V was clipped by 2 bases and J by 5 bases, with 15 bases between them. This CDR3 contains 15 residues. Germline CDR1 is SGHTA and CDR2 is FQGTGA. The CDR3 DNA reads TGTGCCAGCAGCTTAGTGGCGACAGAAGGGGAGACCCAGTACTTC. The encoded protein is CASSLVATEGETQYF.

V is TRBV4-1 and J is TRBJ2-1; TRBD2 matches at 9 bases. The V and J ends lost 0 bases and 7 bases, in that order; junction bases with no gene match: 10. CDR3 length: 17 amino acids. Germline V gene data show CDR1 as MGHRA and CDR2 as YSYEKL. CDR3 in DNA: TGCGCCAGCAGCCAAGATCTGGGGTCTAGCGGGGCGAATGAGCAGTTCTTC. Translation: CASSQDLGSSGANEQFF.

This chain uses TRBV7-9 with TRBJ2-7, with unresolved D. The germline gives CDR1 SEHNR, CDR2 FQNEAQ (reference sequence). Deletions cut 5 bases from V and 5 bases from J, with 10 bases between. This CDR3 is 12 amino acids long. CDR3 bases: TGTGCCAGCAGCCTAGAGATCCACGAGCAGTACTTC. Amino acids: CASSLEIHEQYF.

The genes are TRBV6-4 and TRBJ1-1; no reliable D call. CDR1 is MRHNA and CDR2 is SNTAGT in the germline V gene. The CDR3 is 12 residues long. Trimming removed 5 bases at V and 7 bases at J, with 11 bases between. The CDR3 region is CASSPNGFEAFF. The CDR3, as DNA: TGTGCCAGCAGTCCGAACGGCTTTGAAGCTTTCTTT.

This chain uses TRBV9 with TRBJ1-2; perhaps TRBD1 as D (5 bases). This CDR3 is 13 amino acids long. The germline gives CDR1 SGDLS, CDR2 YYNGEE. Between the trimmed V and J ends, which lost 4 bases and 6 bases, there was a span of 13 bases. CDR3: CASSRRGGDGYTF. In DNA form, the CDR3 reads TGTGCCAGCAGCCGTAGGGGTGGGGATGGCTACACCTTC. The variable domain in full, with the rest retrieved from reference TRBV9 and TRBJ1-2, is DSGVTQTPKHLITATGQRVTLRCSPRSGDLSVYWYQQSLDQGLQFLIQYYNGEERAKGNILERFSAQQFPDLHSELNLSSLELGDSALYFCASSRRGGDGYTFGSGTRLTVV.